This TCR beta chain came from a study of beta chain features in type 1 diabetes. Study overall: Examination covered around 98,000,000 sorted cells spanning all samples. Overall study findings and caveats: Type 1 diabetes patients had moderately but significantly shorter TCRB CDR3s in all four CD4+ subsets.

The investigators reverse transcribed all of the isolated RNA, so they sequenced expressed TCRB transcripts. The protocol was immunoSEQ multiplex PCR, while the TCRdb copy is restricted to in-frame clones and leaves out a portion. Among 630,000 or so clones listed, around 15% were seen once. Germline V lookup: CDR1 DFQATT, CDR2 SNEGSKA (reference sequence). The CDR3 totals 11 residues. Between the trimmed V and J ends, which lost 0 bases and 7 bases, there was a span of 7 bases. CD45RO/CCR7/CD25/CD127/CD95/CD27 staining was used to isolate CD4+ naive, central memory, regulatory and stem cell-like memory cells by sorting. Concerning this clone itself: The antigen remains undetermined.

The sequence came from a man aged 18 to 30 with type 1 diabetes. This sequence joins TRBV20-1 and TRBJ2-7; D not resolved. Sequencing input: naive CD4+ T cells from blood. CDR3 bases: TGCAGTGCTAGAGATGTGGGGGAGCAGTACTTC. Translation gives CSARDVGEQYF.